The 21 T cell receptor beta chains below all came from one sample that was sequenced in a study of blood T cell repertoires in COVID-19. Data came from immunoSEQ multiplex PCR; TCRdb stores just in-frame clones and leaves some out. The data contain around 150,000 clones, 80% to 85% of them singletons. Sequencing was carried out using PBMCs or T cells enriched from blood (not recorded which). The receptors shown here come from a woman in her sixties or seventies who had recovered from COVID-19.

The CDR3 region has the DNA TGTGCCAGCGCGGCGACTAGCGGGTACGGAGGTGAGCAGTTCTTC. Its protein is CASAATSGYGGEQFF. The chain couples TRBV6-5 to TRBJ2-1, with TRBD2 identical over 10 bases. In germline, CDR1 is MNHEY, CDR2 SVGAGI. V gave up 8 bases and J gave up 9 bases; unmatched junction bases: 13. The CDR3 covers 15 residues.

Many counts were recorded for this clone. The chain's CDR3 is CASSLVAGGRETQYF. The CDR3 DNA follows: TGTGCCAGCAGCTTGGTGGCAGGGGGTCGAGAGACCCAGTACTTC. The chain links TRBV5-6 to TRBJ2-5, with 7 bases matching TRBD1. Unmatched junction bases numbered 6, after V lost 0 bases and J lost 4 bases. CDR3 length equals 15 residues. CDR1 is SGHDT and CDR2 is YYEEEE in the germline V gene.

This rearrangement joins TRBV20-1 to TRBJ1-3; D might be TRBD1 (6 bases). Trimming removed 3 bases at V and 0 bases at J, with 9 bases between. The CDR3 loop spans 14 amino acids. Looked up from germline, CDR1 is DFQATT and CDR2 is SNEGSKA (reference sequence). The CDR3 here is CSASQGYSGNTIYF. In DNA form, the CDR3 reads TGCAGTGCTAGTCAGGGGTACTCTGGAAACACCATATATTTT.

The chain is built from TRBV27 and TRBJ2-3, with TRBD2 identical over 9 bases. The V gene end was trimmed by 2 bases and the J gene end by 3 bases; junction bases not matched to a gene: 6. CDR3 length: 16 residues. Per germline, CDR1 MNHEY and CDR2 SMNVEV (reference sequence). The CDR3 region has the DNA TGTGCCAGCAGTTTAAGTCCTAGCGGGAAGACAGATACGCAGTATTTT. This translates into CASSLSPSGKTDTQYF.

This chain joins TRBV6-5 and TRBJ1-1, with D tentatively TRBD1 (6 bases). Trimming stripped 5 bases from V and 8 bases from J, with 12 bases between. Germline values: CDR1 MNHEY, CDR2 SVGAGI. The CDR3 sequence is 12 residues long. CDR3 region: CASSMGHNEAFF. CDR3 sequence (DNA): TGTGCCAGCAGTATGGGACACAACGAAGCTTTCTTT.

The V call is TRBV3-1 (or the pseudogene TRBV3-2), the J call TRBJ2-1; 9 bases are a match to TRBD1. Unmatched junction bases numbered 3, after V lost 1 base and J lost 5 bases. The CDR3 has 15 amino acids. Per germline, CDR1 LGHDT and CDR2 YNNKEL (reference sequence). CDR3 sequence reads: CASSQVWDRDNEQFF. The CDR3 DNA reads TGTGCCAGCAGCCAAGTTTGGGACAGGGACAATGAGCAGTTCTTC.

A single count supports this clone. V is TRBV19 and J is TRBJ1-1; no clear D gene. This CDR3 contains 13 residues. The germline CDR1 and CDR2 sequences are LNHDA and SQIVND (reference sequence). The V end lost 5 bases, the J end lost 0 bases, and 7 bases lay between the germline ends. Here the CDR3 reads CASSAQMNTEAFF. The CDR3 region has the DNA TGTGCCAGTAGTGCCCAGATGAACACTGAAGCTTTCTTT.

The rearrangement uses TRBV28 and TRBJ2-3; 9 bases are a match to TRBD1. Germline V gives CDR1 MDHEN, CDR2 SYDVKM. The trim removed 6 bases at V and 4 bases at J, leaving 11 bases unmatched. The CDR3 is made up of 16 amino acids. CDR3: CASSSLPGQGADTQYF. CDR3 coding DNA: TGTGCCAGCAGCTCCCTCCCGGGACAGGGTGCAGATACGCAGTATTTT.

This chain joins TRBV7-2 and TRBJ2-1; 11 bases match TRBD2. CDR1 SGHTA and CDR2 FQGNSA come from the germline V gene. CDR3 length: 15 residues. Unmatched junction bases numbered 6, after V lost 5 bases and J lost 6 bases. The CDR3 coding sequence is TGTGCCAGCAGCCCTAGCGGGAGGTGGGTCAATGAGCAGTTCTTC. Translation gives CASSPSGRWVNEQFF. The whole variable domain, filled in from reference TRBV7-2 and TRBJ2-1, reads GAGVSQSPSNKVTEKGKDVELRCDPISGHTALYWYRQSLGQGLEFLIYFQGNSAPDKSGLPSDRFSAERTGGSVSTLTIQRTQQEDSAVYLCASSPSGRWVNEQFFGPGTRLTVL.

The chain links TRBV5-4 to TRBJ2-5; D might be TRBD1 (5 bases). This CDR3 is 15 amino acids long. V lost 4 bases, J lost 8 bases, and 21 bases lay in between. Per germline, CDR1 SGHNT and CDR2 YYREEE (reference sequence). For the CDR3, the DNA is TGTGCCAGCAGCGCCAAGGGGAAGCACCTAGGAACCCAGTACTTC. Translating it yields CASSAKGKHLGTQYF.

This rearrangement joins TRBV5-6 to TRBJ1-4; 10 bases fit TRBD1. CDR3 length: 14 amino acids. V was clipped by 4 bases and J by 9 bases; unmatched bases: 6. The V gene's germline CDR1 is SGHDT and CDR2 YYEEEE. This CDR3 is CASSAGTGEQKLFF. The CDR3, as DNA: TGTGCCAGCAGCGCCGGGACAGGGGAGCAAAAACTGTTTTTT.

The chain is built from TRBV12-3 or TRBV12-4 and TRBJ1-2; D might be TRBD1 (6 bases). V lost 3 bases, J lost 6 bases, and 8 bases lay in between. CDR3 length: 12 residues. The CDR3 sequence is CASSFYRDGYTF. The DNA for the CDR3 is TGTGCCAGCAGTTTCTACAGGGATGGCTACACCTTC.

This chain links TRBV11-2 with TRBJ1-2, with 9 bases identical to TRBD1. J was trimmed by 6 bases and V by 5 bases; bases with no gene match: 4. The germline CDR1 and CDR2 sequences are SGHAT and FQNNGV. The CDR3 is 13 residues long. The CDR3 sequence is CASSRTGDHGYTF. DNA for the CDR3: TGTGCCAGCAGCAGGACAGGGGACCATGGCTACACCTTC. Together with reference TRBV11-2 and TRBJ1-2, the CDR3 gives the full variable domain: EAGVAQSPRYKIIEKRQSVAFWCNPISGHATLYWYQQILGQGPKLLIQFQNNGVVDDSQLPKDRFSAERLKGVDSTLKIQPAKLEDSAVYLCASSRTGDHGYTFGSGTRLTVV.

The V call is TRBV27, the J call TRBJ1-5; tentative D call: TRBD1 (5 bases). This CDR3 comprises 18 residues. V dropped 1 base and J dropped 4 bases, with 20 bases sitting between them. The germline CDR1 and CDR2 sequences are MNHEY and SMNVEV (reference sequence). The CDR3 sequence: CASSLWGPGRLENQPQHF. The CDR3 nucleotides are TGTGCCAGCAGTTTATGGGGCCCCGGCAGGCTCGAGAATCAGCCCCAGCATTTT.

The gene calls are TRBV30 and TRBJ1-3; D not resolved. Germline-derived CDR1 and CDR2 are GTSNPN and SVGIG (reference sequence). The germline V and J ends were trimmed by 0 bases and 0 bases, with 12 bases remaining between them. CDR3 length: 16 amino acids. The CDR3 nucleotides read TGTGCCTGGAGTGTAAGCTATGTAGACTCTGGAAACACCATATATTTT. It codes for CAWSVSYVDSGNTIYF.

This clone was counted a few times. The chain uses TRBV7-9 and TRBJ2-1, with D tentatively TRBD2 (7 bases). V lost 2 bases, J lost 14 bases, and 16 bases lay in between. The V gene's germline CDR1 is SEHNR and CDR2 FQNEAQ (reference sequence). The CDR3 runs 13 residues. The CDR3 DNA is TGTGCCAGCAGCTTATCGGGGGGCCCTAGAAAGTTCTTC. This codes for CASSLSGGPRKFF.

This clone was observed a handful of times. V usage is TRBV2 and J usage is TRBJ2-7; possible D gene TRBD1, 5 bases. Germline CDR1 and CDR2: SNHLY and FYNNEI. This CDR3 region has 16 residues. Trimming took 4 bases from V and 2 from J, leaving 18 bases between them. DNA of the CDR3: TGTGCCAGCAGTGGAGAAAGAGGCGGACACACCTACGAGCAGTACTTC. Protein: CASSGERGGHTYEQYF.

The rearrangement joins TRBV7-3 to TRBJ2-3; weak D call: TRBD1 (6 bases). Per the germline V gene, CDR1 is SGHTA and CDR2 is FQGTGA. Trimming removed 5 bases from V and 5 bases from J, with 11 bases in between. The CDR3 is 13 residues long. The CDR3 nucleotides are TGTGCCAGCAGCCCCCAGACAGGAGATACGCAGTATTTT. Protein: CASSPQTGDTQYF.

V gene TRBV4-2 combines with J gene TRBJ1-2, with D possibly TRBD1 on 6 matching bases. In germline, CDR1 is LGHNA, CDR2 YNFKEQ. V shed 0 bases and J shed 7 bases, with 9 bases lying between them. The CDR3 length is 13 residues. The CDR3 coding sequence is TGTGCCAGCAGCCAAGAAACAGGGTTTGGCTACACCTTC. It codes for CASSQETGFGYTF.

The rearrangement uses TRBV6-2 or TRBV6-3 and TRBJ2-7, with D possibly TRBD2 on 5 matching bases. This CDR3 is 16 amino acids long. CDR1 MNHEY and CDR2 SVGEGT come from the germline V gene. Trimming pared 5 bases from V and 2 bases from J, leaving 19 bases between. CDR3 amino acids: CASSPYRSSGTYEQYF. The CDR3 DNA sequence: TGTGCCAGCAGTCCATACCGTTCGAGCGGCACCTACGAGCAGTACTTC.

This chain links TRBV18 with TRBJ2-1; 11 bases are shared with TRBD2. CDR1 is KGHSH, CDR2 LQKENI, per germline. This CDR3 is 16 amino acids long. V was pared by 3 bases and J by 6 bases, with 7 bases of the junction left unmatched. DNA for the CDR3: TGTGCCAGCTCACCCGGGGCTAGCGGGAGGACCAATGAGCAGTTCTTC. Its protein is CASSPGASGRTNEQFF.